The present T cell receptor (beta chain) was sequenced within a study of T cell changes during pregnancy in multiple sclerosis. The method was immunoSEQ multiplex PCR; TCRdb's version includes in-frame clones alone and lacks a portion of them. The sample holds about 70,000 clones, about 93% seen once. Germline V gene sequence: CDR1 SGHVS, CDR2 FNYEAQ. CDR3 length: 15 residues. The V end was cut by 5 bases, the J end by 3 bases, with 14 bases between. The source material was CD4+ T cells from peripheral blood mononuclear cells, sampled after pregnancy. The genes are TRBV7-6 and TRBJ1-3, with D maybe TRBD1 (6 bases). The clonotype was recovered from a female donor with multiple sclerosis, enrolled in a pregnancy study. The CDR3 region is CASSPTPTGGNTIYF. Written as DNA, the CDR3 is TGTGCCAGCAGCCCCACCCCGACAGGTGGAAACACCATATATTTT.